A single sample is the source of the 4 T cell receptor beta chains below, sequenced in a study of T cells in Graves' hyperthyroidism and ophthalmopathy. It was RNA transcripts that yielded the amplified TCR beta CDR3 regions. The HTBI primer set served for first-round RT-PCR of the TCR CDR3. TCRdb reprocessed the multiplex PCR reads with MiXCR, giving one entry per CDR3 protein. The sample has approximately 400,000 distinct CDR3 sequences, approximately 14% seen once. Material for sequencing was blood. All receptors derive from a woman under 30 with Graves' hyperthyroidism.

This clonotype has ten or more counts. This sequence joins TRBV30 and TRBJ1-1; no definite D call. The CDR3 is 14 amino acids. CDR1 and CDR2 (germline): GTSNPN, SVGIG (reference sequence). V was clipped by 3 bases and J by 1 base, with 12 bases between them. This chain's CDR3 is CAWSVERKNTEAFF. The CDR3 DNA is TGTGCCTGGAGCGTAGAGAGAAAGAACACTGAAGCTTTCTTT.

This clonotype turned up a few times. The rearrangement joins TRBV7-8 to TRBJ1-3; 8 bases agree with TRBD1. Looked up from germline, CDR1 is SGHVS and CDR2 is FQNEAQ. After removal of 1 base from V and 0 bases from J, the junction contained 2 bases not matched to a gene. The length of the CDR3 is 16 residues. DNA of the CDR3: TGTGCCAGCAGCTTAGTCGACAGGGGCTCTGGAAACACCATATATTTT. It codes for CASSLVDRGSGNTIYF.

The chain links TRBV30 to TRBJ1-4, with D possibly TRBD1 on 5 matching bases. Trimming removed 5 bases from V and 5 bases from J, with 6 bases in between. Germline V gene lookup returns CDR1 GTSNPN and CDR2 SVGIG (reference sequence). This CDR3 comprises 11 residues. The CDR3 DNA follows: TGTGCCTGGGGGGGGAATGAAAAACTGTTTTTT. Its protein is CAWGGNEKLFF.

This rearrangement joins TRBV12-3 or TRBV12-4 to TRBJ1-4, with D maybe TRBD1 (6 bases). V lost 6 bases and J lost 11, with 22 bases in between. The CDR3 is 15 residues long. CDR3 sequence (DNA): TGTGCCAGCAGCCGCGACGGGGGGGGCGCCGGGAAACTGTTTTTT. It codes for CASSRDGGGAGKLFF.